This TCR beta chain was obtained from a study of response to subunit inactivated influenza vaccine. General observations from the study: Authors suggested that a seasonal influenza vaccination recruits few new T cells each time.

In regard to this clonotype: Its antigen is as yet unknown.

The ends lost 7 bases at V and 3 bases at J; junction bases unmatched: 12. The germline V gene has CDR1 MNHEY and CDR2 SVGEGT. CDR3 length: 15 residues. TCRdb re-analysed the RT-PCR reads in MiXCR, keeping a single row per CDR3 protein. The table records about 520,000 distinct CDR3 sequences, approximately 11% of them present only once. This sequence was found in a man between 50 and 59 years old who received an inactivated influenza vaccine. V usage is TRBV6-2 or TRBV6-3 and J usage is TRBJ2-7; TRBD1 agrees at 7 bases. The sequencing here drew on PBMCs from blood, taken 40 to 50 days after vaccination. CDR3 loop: CASNHWPQGFYEQYF. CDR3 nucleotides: TGTGCCAGCAACCACTGGCCACAGGGGTTCTACGAGCAGTACTTC.